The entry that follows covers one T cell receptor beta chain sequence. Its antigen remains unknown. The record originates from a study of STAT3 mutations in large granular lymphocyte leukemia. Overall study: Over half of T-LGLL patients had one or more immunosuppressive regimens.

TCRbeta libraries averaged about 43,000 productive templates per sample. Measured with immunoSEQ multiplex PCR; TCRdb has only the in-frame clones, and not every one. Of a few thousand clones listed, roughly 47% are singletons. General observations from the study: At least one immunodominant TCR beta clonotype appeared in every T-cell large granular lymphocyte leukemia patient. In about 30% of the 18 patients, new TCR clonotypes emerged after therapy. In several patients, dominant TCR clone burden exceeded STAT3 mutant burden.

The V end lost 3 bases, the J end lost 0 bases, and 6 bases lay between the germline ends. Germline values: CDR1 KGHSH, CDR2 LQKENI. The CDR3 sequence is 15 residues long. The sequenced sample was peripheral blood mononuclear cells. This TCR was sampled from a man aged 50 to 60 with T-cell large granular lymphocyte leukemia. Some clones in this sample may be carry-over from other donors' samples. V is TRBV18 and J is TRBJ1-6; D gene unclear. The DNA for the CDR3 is TGTGCCAGCTCACCCCTAAGCTCCTATAATTCACCCCTCCACTTT. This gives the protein CASSPLSSYNSPLHF. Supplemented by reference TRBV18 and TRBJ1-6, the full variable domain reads NAGVMQNPRHLVRRRGQEARLRCSPMKGHSHVYWYRQLPEEGLKFMVYLQKENIIDESGMPKERFSAEFPKEGPSILRIQQVVRGDSAAYFCASSPLSSYNSPLHFGNGTRLTVT.